This TCR beta chain was sequenced for a study of cytomegalovirus exposure and HLA in healthy donors (dated by TCRdb to between 2016 and 2019). Background for the entire study: According to a later analysis, the approximately 120 validation repertoires were produced on the same platform as the 666 repertoires of the first cohort. The study was designed to test whether signatures of past pathogen exposure could be identified by cataloging public T cell receptors. Besides the first cohort of about 730 subjects, a separate validation cohort made up of 95 to 150 different subjects was used. To predict cytomegalovirus infection status, the study brought together high-throughput TCR immunosequencing, statistical association of individual TCRs with disease status, and machine learning. General findings and caveats noted by the study authors: A total of fewer than 200 TCR beta chains were listed by the study as associated with cytomegalovirus. The authors suggested that the approach could potentially be extended to other disease states and immunological phenotypes. A few of the identified cytomegalovirus-associated TCR beta chains were confirmed in vitro to be specific for cytomegalovirus antigens. Most TCR sequences were seen in very few donors, while some public TCRs were found in many individuals. In a later analysis, TCRs clustered in the first cohort were found to also tend to co-occur in the approximately 110 validation repertoires, with 94% of cluster scores above 0. A later analysis lacked HLA typing for the validation cohort, so it scored co-occurrence in that cohort across all 120 or so repertoires. The classifier was reported to diagnose cytomegalovirus status with high specificity and sensitivity in both the original cohort and the validation cohort.

The CDR3 contains 13 residues, cysteine and phenylalanine counted. The retained sequence is limited to the CDR3, 39 bases, with the frame set at the first base. CDR1 and CDR2 (SEHNR, FQNEAQ) derive from the germline V gene (reference sequence). V and J lose 5 bases and 4 bases, and a span of 11 bases separates them. Library generation was performed with the immunoSEQ multiplex PCR assay. On the study's bioinformatics: A statistical classification framework was developed to diagnose cytomegalovirus status using the catalog of TCR beta chain sequences. TCRdb re-hosts the immuneACCESS table, in-frame sequences only. Its copies lack some clones; in the studies checked, an unresolved V gene accounts for under half of them, and the cause for the rest is not known. V and J calls and clone size are those listed in that table; D and trimming were worked out from the DNA. This sample comprises 150,000 to 200,000 clones, 70% to 90% of them detected only once. The ten largest make up 2.5% to 3% of the sample.

As to this clone: Its antigen is currently not known. Qualities for individual bases were not recorded, and no much larger clone is one base off.

Separate from the roughly 650-subject first cohort, the validation cohort of 90 to 150 subjects was the group to which the donors belonged. Sequences were obtained from PBMCs. The receptor comes from a young man in good health and CMV-seronegative. Recombination joined TRBV7-9 with TRBJ1-2, and possibly TRBD1, on 5 matching bases. The base sequence is TGTGCCAGCAGCAAGGACACCTTCTATGGCTACACCTTC. Its product reads: CASSKDTFYGYTF.